The 10 T cell receptor beta chains below all came from one sample that was sequenced in a study of OX40 agonist ivuxolimab in advanced cancers. The protocol was immunoSEQ multiplex PCR, while the TCRdb copy is restricted to in-frame clones and leaves out a portion. The sample yields 20,000 to 25,000 clones, about 73% seen once. The source material was CD4+ or CD8+ T cells sorted from blood, sampled in a trial of the OX40 agonist ivuxolimab. These receptors were collected from an adult with an advanced solid tumor such as melanoma, head and neck, liver or kidney cancer.

The gene calls are TRBV6-6 and TRBJ1-1; D gene unclear. This CDR3 contains 13 residues. Trimming cost V 2 bases and J 3 bases, with 7 bases left between them. The germline gives CDR1 MNHNY, CDR2 SVGAGI (reference sequence). CDR3: CASSYITDTEAFF. DNA for the CDR3: TGTGCCAGCAGTTACATAACGGACACTGAAGCTTTCTTT.

In the case of this clone: Compared with germline, one end of the junction differs, possibly owing to a read error. The chain is built from TRBV6-1 and TRBJ2-5, with D uncertain. Germline lookup yields CDR1 MNHNS and CDR2 SASEGT. The CDR3 runs 13 residues. CDR3 in amino acids: CASSEVWGIPPHF. DNA of the CDR3: TGTGCCAGCAGTGAAGTATGGGGTATCCCCCCCCACTTC.

This rearrangement joins TRBV6-5 to TRBJ2-2; D remains unclear. Trimming took 6 bases from V and 5 from J, leaving 7 bases between them. The CDR3 runs to 12 residues. CDR1 and CDR2 from the germline V gene are MNHEY and SVGAGI. CDR3 DNA: TGTGCCAGCAGATCCTTTACCGGGGAGCTGTTTTTT. Translation: CASRSFTGELFF.

This clone was observed a few times. The chain is built from TRBV18 and TRBJ1-1; TRBD1 might be the D (5 bases). The V gene's germline CDR1 is KGHSH and CDR2 LQKENI. Trimming took off 4 bases at V and 10 bases at J, with 10 bases between the two ends. The CDR3 covers 11 residues. CDR3 amino acids: CASSLGQGAFF. The CDR3 region has the DNA TGTGCCAGCTCACTCGGGCAGGGAGCTTTCTTT.

The chain carries TRBV15 and TRBJ2-1; tentative D call: TRBD2 (6 bases). Trimming left V 0 bases short and J 5 bases short, with 11 bases between. Looked up from germline, CDR1 is LNHNV and CDR2 is YYDKDF (reference sequence). The CDR3 sequence is 15 residues long. The CDR3 sequence is CATSRDSGSHNEQFF. The CDR3 DNA is TGTGCCACCAGCAGAGATAGCGGTTCCCACAATGAGCAGTTCTTC.

V gene TRBV7-6 combines with J gene TRBJ1-1; D remains unclear. Per the germline V gene, CDR1 is SGHVS and CDR2 is FNYEAQ. Trimming stripped 1 base from V and 1 base from J, with 7 bases between. The CDR3 covers 14 residues. The CDR3 region is CASSLEETNTEAFF. For the CDR3, the DNA is TGTGCCAGCAGCTTAGAGGAGACGAACACTGAAGCTTTCTTT.

V is TRBV6-6 and J is TRBJ1-2; D perhaps matches TRBD1 (5 bases). The CDR3 totals 14 residues. Germline CDR1 reads MNHNY; CDR2 reads SVGAGI (reference sequence). Trimming cost V 0 bases and J 7 bases, with 12 bases left between them. In DNA, the CDR3 is TGTGCCAGCAGTTACTCGGCTACAGGACGTGGCTACACCTTC. Encoded protein: CASSYSATGRGYTF.

The rearrangement joins TRBV19 to TRBJ2-1; D is ambiguous. CDR3 length: 16 residues. The germline V and J ends were trimmed by 1 base and 7 bases, with 17 bases remaining between them. Germline V CDR1 and CDR2: LNHDA, SQIVND (reference sequence). The CDR3 loop reads CASSIGQVQFGNEQFF. The CDR3 nucleotides are TGTGCCAGTAGTATAGGGCAGGTTCAGTTTGGGAATGAGCAGTTCTTC. The full variable domain, with the rest looked up from reference TRBV19 and TRBJ2-1, is DGGITQSPKYLFRKEGQNVTLSCEQNLNHDAMYWYRQDPGQGLRLIYYSQIVNDFQKGDIAEGYSVSREKKESFPLTVTSAQKNPTAFYLCASSIGQVQFGNEQFFGPGTRLTVL.

This chain connects TRBV7-2 to TRBJ1-2; the match to TRBD1 covers 7 bases. CDR1 is SGHTA, CDR2 FQGNSA, per germline. The CDR3 has 17 residues. J lost 2 bases, V lost 1 base, and 10 bases had no gene match. CDR3 nucleotide sequence: TGTGCCAGCAGCTTAGGGGTTCATGGAGGGGGCAACTATGGCTACACCTTC. This encodes CASSLGVHGGGNYGYTF.

J is TRBJ1-1 and V is TRBV19; the D gene is possibly TRBD1 (6 bases). Germline V lookup: CDR1 LNHDA, CDR2 SQIVND (reference sequence). Trimming removed 4 bases at V and 6 bases at J, with 9 bases between. The CDR3 length is 12 residues. For the CDR3, the DNA is TGTGCCAGTAGTAACAGGGCGCCTGAAGCTTTCTTT. This encodes CASSNRAPEAFF.